The entry below gives a single T cell receptor (beta chain) sequence along with its context. Its target is not known. Germline V gene sequence: CDR1 SGHTA, CDR2 FQGNSA. The CDR3 has 14 amino acids. Trimming stripped 0 bases from V and 5 bases from J, with 7 bases between. This entry comes from a study of T cell responses to AZD1222 COVID-19 vaccine. Sequenced by immunoSEQ multiplex PCR; TCRdb stores in-frame clones only, minus some. The profile shows some 98,000 clones, about 88% of them singletons. Study-wide results and caveats: Of spike-specific TCRs, nearly half reportedly target regions left unmutated in variants. Receipt of two AZD1222 doses was followed by a rise in Spike-specific TCR breadth and depth. Baseline seropositives among AZD1222 recipients totaled only 5 to 7. With dominance at 160-218 and 743-854, vaccine-associated CD4 TCRs spanned spike.

This rearrangement joins TRBV7-2 to TRBJ2-2; D is undetermined. This receptor was obtained from an adult in good health. The sample here was peripheral blood, taken on day 0 of AZD1222 vaccination. The CDR3 DNA follows: TGTGCCAGCAGCTTAGCGACCTTTACCGGGGAGCTGTTTTTT. This encodes CASSLATFTGELFF.